This TCR beta chain was obtained from a study of shared clonotypes between healthy human individuals. Sequencing used immunoSEQ multiplex PCR; TCRdb keeps in-frame clones, though not all of them. Of 450,000 to 500,000 clones detected, roughly 85% appear once; the ten largest clones hold 12%. Input material: PBMCs. This clonotype originated in a woman in her thirties or forties in good health. Some clones in this sample may be carry-over from other donors' samples.

The CDR3 protein is CASSREPLNTEAFF. For the CDR3, the DNA is TGTGCCAGTAGCAGGGAACCGCTGAACACTGAAGCTTTCTTT. The chain carries TRBV19 and TRBJ1-1, with D perhaps matching TRBD1 (5 bases). CDR1 is LNHDA and CDR2 is SQIVND in the germline V gene (reference sequence). Between the trimmed V and J ends, which lost 6 bases and 0 bases, there was a span of 11 bases. The CDR3 sequence is 14 residues long.